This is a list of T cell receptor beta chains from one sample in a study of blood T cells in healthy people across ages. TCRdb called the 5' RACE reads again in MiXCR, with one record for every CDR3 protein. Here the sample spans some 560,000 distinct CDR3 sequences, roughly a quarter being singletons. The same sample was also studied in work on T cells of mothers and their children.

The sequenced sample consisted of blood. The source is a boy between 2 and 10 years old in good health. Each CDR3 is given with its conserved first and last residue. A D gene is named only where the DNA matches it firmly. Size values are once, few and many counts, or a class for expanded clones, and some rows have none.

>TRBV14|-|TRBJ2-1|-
CASSPLGLGEQFF
TGTGCCAGCAGCCCCCTTGGCCTGGGTGAGCAGTTCTTC
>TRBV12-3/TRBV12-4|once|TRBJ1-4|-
CASSLFRGFNEKLFF
TGTGCCAGCAGTTTATTTCGGGGATTTAATGAAAAACTGTTTTTT
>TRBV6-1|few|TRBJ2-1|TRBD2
CASSPTSGGAAREQFF
TGTGCCAGCAGTCCGACTAGCGGGGGGGCAGCAAGGGAGCAGTTCTTC
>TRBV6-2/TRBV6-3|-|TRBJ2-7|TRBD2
CASRSGRFNEQYF
TGTGCCAGCAGGAGCGGGAGGTTCAACGAGCAGTACTTC
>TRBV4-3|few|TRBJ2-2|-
CASSPLNAGELFF
TGCGCCAGCAGCCCCCTTAACGCCGGGGAGCTGTTTTTT
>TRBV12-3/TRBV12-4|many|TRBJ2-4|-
CASSFGGAKNIQYF
TGTGCCAGCAGTTTCGGGGGAGCCAAAAACATTCAGTACTTC
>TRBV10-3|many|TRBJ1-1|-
CAISDDSRNTEAFF
TGTGCCATCAGTGACGACAGTAGGAACACTGAAGCTTTCTTT
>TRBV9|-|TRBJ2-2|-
CASSVDGNANTGELFF
TGTGCCAGCAGCGTAGATGGGAACGCGAACACCGGGGAGCTGTTTTTT
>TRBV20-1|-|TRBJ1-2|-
CSARGPQGLGYTF
TGCAGTGCTAGAGGTCCCCAGGGGTTGGGCTACACCTTC
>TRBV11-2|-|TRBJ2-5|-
CASSLESSGRETQYF
TGTGCCAGCAGCTTAGAATCGAGCGGCCGGGAGACCCAGTACTTC
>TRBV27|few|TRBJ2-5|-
CASSSRLGEETQYF
TGTGCCAGCAGTTCCCGCCTGGGGGAAGAGACCCAGTACTTC
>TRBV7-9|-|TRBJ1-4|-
CASSPQDGFNEKLFF
TGTGCCAGCAGCCCCCAGGACGGCTTTAATGAAAAACTGTTTTTT
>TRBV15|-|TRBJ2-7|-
CATSALLQGMSYEQYF
TGTGCCACCAGCGCCCTATTACAGGGTATGTCCTACGAGCAGTACTTC
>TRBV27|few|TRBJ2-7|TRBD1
CASRDRGLYEQYF
TGTGCCAGCAGGGACAGGGGGTTGTACGAGCAGTACTTC
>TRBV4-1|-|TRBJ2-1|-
CASSQGGSGALSYNEQFF
TGCGCCAGCAGCCAAGGTGGTTCGGGAGCTCTCTCCTACAATGAGCAGTTCTTC
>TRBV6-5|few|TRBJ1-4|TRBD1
CASRPGQSRTNEKLFF
TGTGCCAGCAGGCCGGGACAGTCACGGACTAATGAAAAACTGTTTTTT
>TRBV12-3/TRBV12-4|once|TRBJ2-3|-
CASSFPVDTQYF
TGTGCCAGCAGTTTCCCGGTAGATACGCAGTATTTT
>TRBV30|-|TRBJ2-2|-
CAWTQNTGELFF
TGTGCCTGGACTCAGAACACCGGGGAGCTGTTTTTT
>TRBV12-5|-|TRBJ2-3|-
CASGLTDTQYF
TGTGCTAGTGGTTTAACAGATACGCAGTATTTT
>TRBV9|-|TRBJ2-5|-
CASSVGEGIGAQETQYF
TGTGCCAGCAGCGTAGGAGAAGGGATAGGGGCCCAAGAGACCCAGTACTTC
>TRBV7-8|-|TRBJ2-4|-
CASSLGQRLDVNIQYF
TGTGCCAGCAGCTTAGGACAGAGATTAGACGTAAACATTCAGTACTTC
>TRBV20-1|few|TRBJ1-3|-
CSAMRGGSGNTIYF
TGCAGTGCTATGCGTGGTGGGTCTGGAAACACCATATATTTT
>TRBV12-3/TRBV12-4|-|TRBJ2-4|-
CASSQGIKNIQYF
TGTGCCAGCAGTCAAGGTATCAAAAACATTCAGTACTTC
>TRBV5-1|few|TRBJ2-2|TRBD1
CASRLTGPGELFF
TGCGCCAGCAGACTGACAGGGCCCGGGGAGCTGTTTTTT
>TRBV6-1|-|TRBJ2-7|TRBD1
CASSGDRGKSSYEQYF
TGTGCCAGCAGTGGGGACAGGGGGAAGAGCTCCTACGAGCAGTACTTC
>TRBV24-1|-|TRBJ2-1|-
CATGGLARYNEQFF
TGTGCCACGGGCGGGCTAGCGCGCTACAATGAGCAGTTCTTC
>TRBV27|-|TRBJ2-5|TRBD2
CASSLSSGGAETQYF
TGTGCCAGCAGTTTATCTAGCGGGGGGGCGGAGACCCAGTACTTC